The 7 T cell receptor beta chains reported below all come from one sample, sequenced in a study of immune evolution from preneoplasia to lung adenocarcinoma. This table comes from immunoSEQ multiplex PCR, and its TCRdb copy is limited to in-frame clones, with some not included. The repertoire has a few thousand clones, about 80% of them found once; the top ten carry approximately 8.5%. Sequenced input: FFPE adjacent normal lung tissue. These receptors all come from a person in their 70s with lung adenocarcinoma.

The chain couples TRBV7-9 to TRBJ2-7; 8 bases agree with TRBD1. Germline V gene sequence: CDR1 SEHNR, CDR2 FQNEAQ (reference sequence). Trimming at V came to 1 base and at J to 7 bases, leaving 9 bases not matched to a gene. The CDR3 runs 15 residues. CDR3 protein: CASSLVQGATWEQYF. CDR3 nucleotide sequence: TGTGCCAGCAGCTTAGTTCAGGGGGCAACTTGGGAGCAGTACTTC. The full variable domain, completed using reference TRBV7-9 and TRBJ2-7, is DTGVSQNPRHKITKRGQNVTFRCDPISEHNRLYWYRQTLGQGPEFLTYFQNEAQLEKSRLLSDRFSAERPKGSFSTLEIQRTEQGDSAMYLCASSLVQGATWEQYFGPGTRLTVT.

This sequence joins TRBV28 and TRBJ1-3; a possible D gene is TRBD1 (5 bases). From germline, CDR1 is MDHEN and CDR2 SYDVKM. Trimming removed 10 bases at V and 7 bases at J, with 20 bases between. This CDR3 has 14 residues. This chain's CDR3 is CAIGPGEEGNTIYF. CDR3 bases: TGTGCCATCGGGCCGGGGGAGGAAGGCAACACCATATATTTT. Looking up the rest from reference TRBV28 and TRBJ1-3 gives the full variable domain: DVKVTQSSRYLVKRTGEKVFLECVQDMDHENMFWYRQDPGLGLRLIYFSYDVKMKEKGDIPEGYSVSREKKERFSLILESASTNQTSMYLCAIGPGEEGNTIYFGEGSWLTVV.

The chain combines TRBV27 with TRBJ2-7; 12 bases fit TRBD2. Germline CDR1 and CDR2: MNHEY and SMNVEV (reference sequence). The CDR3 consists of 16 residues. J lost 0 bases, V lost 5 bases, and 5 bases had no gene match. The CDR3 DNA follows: TGTGCCAGCAGTCCCCTAGCGGGAGGGTCCTCCTACGAGCAGTACTTC. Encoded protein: CASSPLAGGSSYEQYF.

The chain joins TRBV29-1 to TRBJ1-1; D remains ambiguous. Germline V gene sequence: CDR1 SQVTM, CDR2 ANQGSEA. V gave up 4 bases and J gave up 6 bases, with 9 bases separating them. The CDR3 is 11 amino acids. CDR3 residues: CSVVPPPEAFF. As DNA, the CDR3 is TGCAGCGTTGTGCCCCCCCCTGAAGCTTTCTTT.

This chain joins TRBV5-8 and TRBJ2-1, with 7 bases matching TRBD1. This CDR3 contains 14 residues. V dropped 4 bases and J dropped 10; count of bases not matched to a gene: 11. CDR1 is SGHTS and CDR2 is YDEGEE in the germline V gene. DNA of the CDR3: TGTGCCAGCAGCCGGATTACAGGGGCACGCGAGCAGTTCTTC. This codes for CASSRITGAREQFF.

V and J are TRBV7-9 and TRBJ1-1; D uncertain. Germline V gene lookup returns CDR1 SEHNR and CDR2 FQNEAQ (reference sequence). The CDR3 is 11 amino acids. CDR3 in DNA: TGTGCAGCTGAAGAGAACACTGAAGCTTTCTTT. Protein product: CAAEENTEAFF.

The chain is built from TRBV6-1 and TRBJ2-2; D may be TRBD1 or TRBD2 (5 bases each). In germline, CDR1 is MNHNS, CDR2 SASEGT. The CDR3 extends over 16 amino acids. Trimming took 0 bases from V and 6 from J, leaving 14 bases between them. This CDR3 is CASSEARGPGSGELFF. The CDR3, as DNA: TGTGCCAGCAGTGAAGCGAGGGGACCAGGATCCGGGGAGCTGTTTTTT.